Below are 9 T cell receptor beta chains sequenced from a single sample in a study of spatial heterogeneity in lung cancer. Regarding time point: blood at routine non-recurrence follow-up after resection. TCRdb independently ran MiXCR on the 5' RACE reads; one entry per CDR3 protein. The table shows 15,000 or so distinct CDR3 sequences, with about 20% occurring only once. The sample was PBMCs, taken at follow-up. The source is a male donor with early-stage non-small cell lung cancer.

A word on this clonotype: One end of the junction varies from germline; a read error may be responsible. V gene TRBV11-2 combines with J gene TRBJ2-4, with D perhaps given as TRBD1 or TRBD2 (6 bases each). The CDR3 covers 15 residues. From germline, CDR1 is SGHAT and CDR2 FQNNGV. The CDR3 bases are TGTGCCAGCGGCTTAGGATGGGGGGCTGCCGGCATTCAGTACTTC. This gives the protein CASGLGWGAAGIQYF.

This clonotype has a handful of counts. This chain uses TRBV19 with TRBJ2-7; D is unclear. The germline gives CDR1 LNHDA, CDR2 SQIVND (reference sequence). CDR3 length: 14 residues. The ends were cut back, 5 bases at V and 7 bases at J, with 18 bases in the middle. For the CDR3, the DNA is TGTGCCAGTAGTCTCTCCCCACAAGGATGGGAGCAGTACTTC. Amino acid sequence: CASSLSPQGWEQYF.

With respect to this clonotype: An end of the junction does not agree with germline; a read error may underlie this. This chain joins TRBV15 and TRBJ2-5; D might be TRBD1 or TRBD2, each matching 6 bases. The CDR3 consists of 12 residues. The germline V gene has CDR1 LNHNV and CDR2 YYDKDF (reference sequence). The CDR3 bases are TGTGCCACCGGGGGGCCACAAGCGACCCAGTACTTC. This gives the protein CATGGPQATQYF.

This clonotype ranks as medium-sized. V is TRBV20-1 and J is TRBJ1-2; TRBD1 is a possible D gene (5 bases). Germline loops: CDR1 DFQATT, CDR2 SNEGSKA (reference sequence). CDR3 length: 13 residues. The ends were cut back, 3 bases at V and 5 bases at J, with 13 bases in the middle. Here the CDR3 reads CSASPYGGYGYTF. CDR3 DNA sequence: TGCAGTGCTAGCCCATACGGGGGGTATGGCTACACCTTC.

This clonotype was seen ten or more times. The rearrangement uses TRBV3-1 and TRBJ1-6; D is undetermined. The CDR3 is 16 residues long. Trimming removed 2 bases from V and 7 bases from J, with 15 bases in between. Germline values: CDR1 LGHDT, CDR2 YNNKEL (reference sequence). The DNA of the CDR3 is TGTGCCAGCAGCCAATCAGAGACCCCAAGGAATTCACCCCTCCACTTT. Residues: CASSQSETPRNSPLHF.

The table lists this clonotype with many counts. The chain combines TRBV27 with TRBJ1-1; 10 positions agree with TRBD1. Germline V gene sequence: CDR1 MNHEY, CDR2 SMNVEV (reference sequence). The CDR3 has 14 amino acids. J gave up 1 base and V 8 bases, and 4 bases lay outside the gene matches. In nucleotides, the CDR3 is TGTGCCAGCTTCAGGACAGGGGGGAACACTGAAGCTTTCTTT. Protein sequence: CASFRTGGNTEAFF.

The chain combines TRBV6-2 or TRBV6-3 with TRBJ1-3, with D unresolved. The CDR3 contains 18 residues. V was cut by 2 bases and J by 0 bases, with 17 bases left in between. Per the germline V gene, CDR1 is MNHEY and CDR2 is SVGEGT. CDR3 in DNA: TGTGCCAGCAGTTACCGCTACGTCGGTATTACCTCTGGAAACACCATATATTTT. Translated: CASSYRYVGITSGNTIYF.

This clonotype has just a few counts. V gene TRBV5-6 combines with J gene TRBJ1-1; tentatively, D is TRBD1 (6 bases). Germline V CDR1 and CDR2: SGHDT, YYEEEE. The germline V and J ends were trimmed by 5 bases and 7 bases, with 9 bases remaining between them. This CDR3 is 11 amino acids long. The DNA of the CDR3 is TGTGCCAGCAGACTACAGGGTGAAGCTTTCTTT. Translating gives CASRLQGEAFF.

The genes are TRBV4-1 and TRBJ2-3, with D unclear. Trimming took off 4 bases at V and 6 bases at J, with 5 bases between the two ends. This CDR3 is built from 11 residues. From germline, CDR1 is MGHRA and CDR2 YSYEKL. The CDR3, as DNA: TGCGCCAGCAGCCGCGATGATACGCAGTATTTT. As protein: CASSRDDTQYF.